This T cell receptor (beta chain) was profiled in a study of cytomegalovirus exposure and HLA in healthy donors. The CDR3 spans 16 residues. Germline CDR1 is SGHRS and CDR2 is YFSETQ. The V end was cut by 4 bases, the J end by 4 bases, with 20 bases between. This clone occurred a few times. The PCR had 60 Vbeta and 13 Jbeta primers. Libraries were prepared by immunoSEQ multiplex PCR; TCRdb keeps only in-frame clonotypes and omits some of them. Here the sample spans about 110,000 clones, around 67% being singletons. The material sequenced was PBMCs. V gene TRBV5-1 combines with J gene TRBJ2-5; possible D gene TRBD2, 7 bases. This TCR was recovered from a woman aged 40 to 50 in good health and CMV-seronegative. CDR3 coding DNA: TGCGCCAGCAGCCCCTCACATCAAGGGGGGGGAGAGACCCAGTACTTC. Its protein is CASSPSHQGGGETQYF. The full variable domain, with the rest looked up from reference TRBV5-1 and TRBJ2-5, is KAGVTQTPRYLIKTRGQQVTLSCSPISGHRSVSWYQQTPGQGLQFLFEYFSETQRNKGNFPGRFSGRQFSNSRSEMNVSTLELGDSALYLCASSPSHQGGGETQYFGPGTRLLVL.